This TCR beta chain was obtained from a study of T cells in Graves' hyperthyroidism and ophthalmopathy. Overall study results and limits: Blood also carried most thyroid clonotypes expanded above 0.001. A median approximately 6.5 months before onset, the model predicted ophthalmopathy.

Of note for this clonotype: The antigen is unknown.

Ophthalmopathy cases scored 3 or more on the Clinical Activity Score and 4 or more on NOSPECS grade, with duration below 3 months. Exclusion criteria comprised uncontrolled infection, other autoimmune disease, pregnancy or lactation. Amplification yielded TCR beta CDR3 regions, with RNA transcripts as the source. During a first-round RT-PCR of the TCR CDR3, the HTBI primer set was used. Using its own MiXCR run on the multiplex PCR reads, TCRdb lists one record per CDR3 protein. This sample has hundreds of thousands of distinct CDR3 sequences, with around 15% found just once. The sample comprised blood. The TCR sequence derives from a man aged 18 to 29 with Graves' ophthalmopathy.

CDR3 in amino acids: CASSWYSGGAFREQFF. In DNA, the CDR3 is TGCGCCAGCAGCTGGTACAGCGGGGGGGCATTTAGGGAGCAGTTCTTC. The rearrangement links TRBV5-1 to TRBJ2-1; the match to TRBD2 covers 10 bases. V lost 3 bases, J lost 10 bases, and 13 bases stayed unmatched. Germline CDR1 and CDR2: SGHRS and YFSETQ. The CDR3 spans 16 residues.